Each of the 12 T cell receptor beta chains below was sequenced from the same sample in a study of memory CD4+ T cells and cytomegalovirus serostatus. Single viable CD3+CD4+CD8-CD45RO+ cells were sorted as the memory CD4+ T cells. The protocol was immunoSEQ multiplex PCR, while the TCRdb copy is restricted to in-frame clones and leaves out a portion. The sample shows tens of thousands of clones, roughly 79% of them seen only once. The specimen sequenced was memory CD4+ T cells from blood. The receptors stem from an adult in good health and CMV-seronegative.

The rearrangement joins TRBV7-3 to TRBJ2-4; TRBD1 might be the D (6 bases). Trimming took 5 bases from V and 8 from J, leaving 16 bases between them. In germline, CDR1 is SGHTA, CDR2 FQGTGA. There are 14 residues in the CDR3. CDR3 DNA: TGTGCCAGCAGCCCTGGGGGCGTCGGGGACATTCAGTACTTC. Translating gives CASSPGGVGDIQYF.

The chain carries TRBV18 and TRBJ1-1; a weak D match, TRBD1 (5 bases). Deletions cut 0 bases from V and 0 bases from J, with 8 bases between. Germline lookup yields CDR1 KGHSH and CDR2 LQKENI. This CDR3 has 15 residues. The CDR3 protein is CASSPPGLVNTEAFF. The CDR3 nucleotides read TGTGCCAGCTCACCACCGGGACTTGTGAACACTGAAGCTTTCTTT.

The CDR3 nucleotides are TGCGCCAGCAGCCTAAGTACAGGGCCTGGAAACACCATATATTTT. This encodes CASSLSTGPGNTIYF. The chain uses TRBV10-2 and TRBJ1-3; D may be TRBD1 (6 bases). The germline CDR1 and CDR2 sequences are WSHSY and SAAADI. Trimming removed 6 bases at V and 2 bases at J, with 14 bases between. This CDR3 has 15 amino acids.

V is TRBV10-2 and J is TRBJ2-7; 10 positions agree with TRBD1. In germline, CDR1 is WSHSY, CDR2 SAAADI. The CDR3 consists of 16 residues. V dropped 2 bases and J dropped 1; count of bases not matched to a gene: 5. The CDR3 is CASSEPGQGGSYEQYF. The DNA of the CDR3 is TGCGCCAGCAGTGAGCCCGGACAGGGGGGGTCCTACGAGCAGTACTTC.

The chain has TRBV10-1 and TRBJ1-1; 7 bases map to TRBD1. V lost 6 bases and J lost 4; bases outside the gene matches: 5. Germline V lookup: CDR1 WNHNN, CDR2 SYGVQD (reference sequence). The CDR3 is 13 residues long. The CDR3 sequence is CASREGAGTEAFF. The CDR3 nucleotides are TGCGCCAGCAGGGAGGGGGCTGGCACTGAAGCTTTCTTT.

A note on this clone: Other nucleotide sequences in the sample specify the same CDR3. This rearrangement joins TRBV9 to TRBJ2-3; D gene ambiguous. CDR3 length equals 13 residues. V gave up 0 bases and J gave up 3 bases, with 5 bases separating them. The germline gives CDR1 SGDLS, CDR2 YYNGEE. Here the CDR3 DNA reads TGTGCCAGCAGCGTAGCCCCAACAGATACGCAGTATTTT. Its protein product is CASSVAPTDTQYF.

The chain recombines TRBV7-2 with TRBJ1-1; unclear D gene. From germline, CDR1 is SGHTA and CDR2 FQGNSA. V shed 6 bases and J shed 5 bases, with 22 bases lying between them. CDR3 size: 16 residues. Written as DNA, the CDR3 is TGTGCCAGCAGACTGACCCCGGGAGCCCTGGGGACTGAAGCTTTCTTT. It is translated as CASRLTPGALGTEAFF. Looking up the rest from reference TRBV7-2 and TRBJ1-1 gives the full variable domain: GAGVSQSPSNKVTEKGKDVELRCDPISGHTALYWYRQSLGQGLEFLIYFQGNSAPDKSGLPSDRFSAERTGGSVSTLTIQRTQQEDSAVYLCASRLTPGALGTEAFFGQGTRLTVV.

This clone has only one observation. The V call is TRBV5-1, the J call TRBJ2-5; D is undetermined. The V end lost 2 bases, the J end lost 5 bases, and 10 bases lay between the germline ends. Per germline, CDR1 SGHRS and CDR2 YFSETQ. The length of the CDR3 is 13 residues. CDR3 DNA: TGCGCCAGCAGCTTAGGGTACTCGGAGACCCAGTACTTC. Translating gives CASSLGYSETQYF.

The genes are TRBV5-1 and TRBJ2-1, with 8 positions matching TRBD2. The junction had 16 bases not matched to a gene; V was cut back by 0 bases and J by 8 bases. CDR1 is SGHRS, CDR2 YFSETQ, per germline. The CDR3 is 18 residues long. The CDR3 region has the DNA TGCGCCAGCAGCTTGGTGGTTGGCTTTGGCGGGGGGAGCGATGAGCAGTTCTTC. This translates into CASSLVVGFGGGSDEQFF.

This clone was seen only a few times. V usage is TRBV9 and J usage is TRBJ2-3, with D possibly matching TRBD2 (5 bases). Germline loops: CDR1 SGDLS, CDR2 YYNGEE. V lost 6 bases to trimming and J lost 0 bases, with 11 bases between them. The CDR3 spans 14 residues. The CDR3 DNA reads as TGTGCCAGCAAAAGCGGATTTAGCACAGATACGCAGTATTTT. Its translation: CASKSGFSTDTQYF.

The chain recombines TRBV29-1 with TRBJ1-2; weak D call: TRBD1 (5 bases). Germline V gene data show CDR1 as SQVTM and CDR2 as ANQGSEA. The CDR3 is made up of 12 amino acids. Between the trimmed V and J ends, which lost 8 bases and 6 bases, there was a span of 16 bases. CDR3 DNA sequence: TGCAGCTCCTTCGGGACGGGCAATGGCTACACCTTC. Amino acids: CSSFGTGNGYTF.

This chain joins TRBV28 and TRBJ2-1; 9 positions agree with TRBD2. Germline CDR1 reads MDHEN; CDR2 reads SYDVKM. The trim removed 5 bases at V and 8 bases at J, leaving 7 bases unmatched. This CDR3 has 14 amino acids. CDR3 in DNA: TGTGCCAGCAGTAGGCGGACTAGCGCGGATGAGCAGTTCTTC. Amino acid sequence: CASSRRTSADEQFF. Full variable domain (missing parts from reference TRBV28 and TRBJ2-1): DVKVTQSSRYLVKRTGEKVFLECVQDMDHENMFWYRQDPGLGLRLIYFSYDVKMKEKGDIPEGYSVSREKKERFSLILESASTNQTSMYLCASSRRTSADEQFFGPGTRLTVL.